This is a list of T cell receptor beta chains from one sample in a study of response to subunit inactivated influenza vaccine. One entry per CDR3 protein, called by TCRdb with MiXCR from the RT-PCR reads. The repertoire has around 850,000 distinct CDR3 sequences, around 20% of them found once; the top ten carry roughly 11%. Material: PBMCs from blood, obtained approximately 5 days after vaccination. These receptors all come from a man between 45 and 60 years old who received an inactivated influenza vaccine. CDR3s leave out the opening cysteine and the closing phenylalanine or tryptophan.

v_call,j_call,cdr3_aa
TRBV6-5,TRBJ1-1,ASSYSMSDTEAF
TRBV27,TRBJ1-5,ASSLSAKQPQH
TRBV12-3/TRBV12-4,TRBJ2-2,ASSSGTYGELF
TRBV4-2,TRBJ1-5,ASSQEAGGHQPQH
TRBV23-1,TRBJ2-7,ASSQYQTGFREQY
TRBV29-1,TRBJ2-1,SKRGGGPGNEQF
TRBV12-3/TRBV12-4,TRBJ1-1,ASSSDSYSEAF
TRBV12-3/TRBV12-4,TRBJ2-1,ASSPPFGERHNEQF
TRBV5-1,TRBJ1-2,ASSTGHRTAANYGYT
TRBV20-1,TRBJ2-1,SAPKADLTYNEQF
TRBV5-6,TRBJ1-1,ASSFLGVASTEAF
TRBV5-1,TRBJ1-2,ASSDARGSGYT
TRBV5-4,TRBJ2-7,ASSKTGEGEQY
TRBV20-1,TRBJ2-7,SASGTAGNEQY
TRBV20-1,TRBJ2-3,SARGVDTDTQY
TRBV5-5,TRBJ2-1,ASSPGGGPYNEQF
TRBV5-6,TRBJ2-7,ASSLGLGSGTEQY
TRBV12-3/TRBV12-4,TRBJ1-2,ASSDQGTGYT
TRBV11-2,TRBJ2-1,ASSLGGVSSSYNEQF
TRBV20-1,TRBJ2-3,SALTRTSGGVTDTQY
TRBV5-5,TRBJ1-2,ASSLDRKPYGYT
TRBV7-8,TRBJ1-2,ASSQHRDRGQGGYT
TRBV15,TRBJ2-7,ATSRVGGTYEQY
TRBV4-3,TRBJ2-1,ASSQSSGSSYNEQF
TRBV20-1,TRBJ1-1,SATGTGSTEAF
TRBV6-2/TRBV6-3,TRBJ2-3,ASSPNYVDYPTTYPTDTQY
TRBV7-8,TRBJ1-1,ASSLSVLVTSEAF
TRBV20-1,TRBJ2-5,SAPTSGGGGTQY
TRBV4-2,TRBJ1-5,ASSQDTGSNQPQH
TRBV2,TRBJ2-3,ASMIADTQY